A selection of T cell receptor beta chains follows, all from one sample in a study of blood T cells in healthy people across ages. TCRdb re-derived calls from the 5' RACE reads in MiXCR, one entry per CDR3 protein. The repertoire holds some 1,500,000 distinct CDR3 sequences, with about 42% as singletons. Sequences were obtained from blood. The receptors here all came from a woman aged 18-30 years in good health. The CDR3 runs from the conserved cysteine through the conserved F or W. D genes are given only for firm matches. Expanded clones are given a class, and other clones once, few, many or no size at all.

V gene: TRBV28; clone size: .; D gene: TRBD1; J gene: TRBJ2-7; CDR3 DNA: TGTGCCAGCTCGACAGGGGGGAGCGAGCAGTACTTC; CDR3 protein: CASSTGGSEQYF
V gene: TRBV5-1; clone size: few; D gene: .; J gene: TRBJ2-1; CDR3 DNA: TGCGCCAGCAGCTTGGCCACAGTGTCCTACAATGAGCAGTTCTTC; CDR3 protein: CASSLATVSYNEQFF
V gene: TRBV25-1; clone size: .; D gene: .; J gene: TRBJ1-6; CDR3 DNA: TGTGCCAGCAGTGAATATCGGTCACCCCTCCACTTT; CDR3 protein: CASSEYRSPLHF
V gene: TRBV6-6; clone size: many; D gene: .; J gene: TRBJ1-1; CDR3 DNA: TGTGCCAGCAGTTACTCGAGTTTGGGAGAAGCTTTCTTT; CDR3 protein: CASSYSSLGEAFF
V gene: TRBV7-2; clone size: few; D gene: TRBD2; J gene: TRBJ2-1; CDR3 DNA: TGTGCCAGCAGCTTAAATTTTGTAGCGGGAGAGCAGTTCTTC; CDR3 protein: CASSLNFVAGEQFF
V gene: TRBV18; clone size: .; D gene: .; J gene: TRBJ1-2; CDR3 DNA: TGTGCCAGCACGCCATCTTTCAGAACCTCTAACTATGACTACACCTTC; CDR3 protein: CASTPSFRTSNYDYTF
V gene: TRBV7-2; clone size: .; D gene: .; J gene: TRBJ2-7; CDR3 DNA: TGTGCCAGCAGTCCCGATAGGCGAGACTCCTACGAGCAGTACTTC; CDR3 protein: CASSPDRRDSYEQYF
V gene: TRBV5-1; clone size: few; D gene: .; J gene: TRBJ2-5; CDR3 DNA: TGCGCCAGCAGCTCCCAAGGAGGTAAAGGAGAGACCCAGTACTTC; CDR3 protein: CASSSQGGKGETQYF
V gene: TRBV20-1; clone size: .; D gene: .; J gene: TRBJ2-1; CDR3 DNA: TGCAGTGCCAGTGGGTCGTCTAGATTGATCTATGAGCAGTTCTTC; CDR3 protein: CSASGSSRLIYEQFF
V gene: TRBV27; clone size: .; D gene: .; J gene: TRBJ2-5; CDR3 DNA: TGTGCCAGCAGCGAAACGGAGGGATTGGAGACCCAGTACTTC; CDR3 protein: CASSETEGLETQYF
V gene: TRBV6-1; clone size: few; D gene: .; J gene: TRBJ2-7; CDR3 DNA: TGTGCCAGCAGTGACAGGGCCTCCCTCGCCTACGAGCAGTACTTC; CDR3 protein: CASSDRASLAYEQYF
V gene: TRBV6-2/TRBV6-3; clone size: .; D gene: TRBD2; J gene: TRBJ2-7; CDR3 DNA: TGTGCCAGCAACGACGAAGGGGGACTAGCGAACCAAGAACCCCAGTACTTC; CDR3 protein: CASNDEGGLANQEPQYF
V gene: TRBV20-1; clone size: .; D gene: .; J gene: TRBJ2-3; CDR3 DNA: TGCAGTGCTAGAGCTAGTTCCCCAGATACGCAGTATTTT; CDR3 protein: CSARASSPDTQYF
V gene: TRBV25-1; clone size: .; D gene: TRBD2; J gene: TRBJ2-5; CDR3 DNA: TGTGCCAGCAGTGAATCAGGTAGCGGGCGAATGGGGGAGACCCAGTACTTC; CDR3 protein: CASSESGSGRMGETQYF
V gene: TRBV9; clone size: few; D gene: .; J gene: TRBJ2-5; CDR3 DNA: TGTGCCAGCAGCGATAGGCCAGGACAAGAGACCCAGTACTTC; CDR3 protein: CASSDRPGQETQYF
V gene: TRBV13; clone size: .; D gene: .; J gene: TRBJ2-3; CDR3 DNA: TGTGCCAGCAGTCCGGGAGTTGTACCAGATACGCAGTATTTT; CDR3 protein: CASSPGVVPDTQYF
V gene: TRBV10-3; clone size: .; D gene: TRBD2; J gene: TRBJ2-5; CDR3 DNA: TGTGCCATCAGGGTCCTAGCGGGGGTCCTCGGGGAGCAGTACTTC; CDR3 protein: CAIRVLAGVLGEQYF